The clone carrying this T cell receptor (beta chain) was detected a few times. Its antigen is not identified. The CDR3 covers 16 residues. CDR1 is SGDLS and CDR2 is YYNGEE in the germline V gene. With 1 base clipped from V and 2 bases from J, the junction kept 7 bases outside the gene matches. TCRdb reprocessed the RT-PCR reads via MiXCR and lists one record per CDR3 protein. The repertoire holds 500,000 to 600,000 distinct CDR3 sequences, about 15% seen once, with 2.5% to 3.5% in the top ten. The data are from a study of response to subunit inactivated influenza vaccine. Study-wide results and limits: Every seasonal influenza vaccination brings in few new T cells, the authors suggested.

This sequence originates from a man aged 50 to 69 who received an inactivated influenza vaccine. Sequenced here: CD4+ T cells sorted from PBMCs, sampled around 25 months after vaccination. The chain employs TRBV9 and TRBJ2-3, with TRBD2 identical over 7 bases. The CDR3 region is CASSVSAGTTTDTQYF. As DNA, the CDR3 is TGTGCCAGCAGCGTATCAGCGGGAACAACCACAGATACGCAGTATTTT. Filled out from reference TRBV9 and TRBJ2-3, the complete variable domain reads DSGVTQTPKHLITATGQRVTLRCSPRSGDLSVYWYQQSLDQGLQFLIQYYNGEERAKGNILERFSAQQFPDLHSELNLSSLELGDSALYFCASSVSAGTTTDTQYFGPGTRLTVL.